This T cell receptor beta chain originates from a study of shared clonotypes between healthy human individuals. CDR3 length: 14 amino acids. After removal of 4 bases from V and 2 bases from J, the junction contained 5 bases not matched to a gene. Germline-derived CDR1 and CDR2 are SGHRS and YFSETQ. Data came from immunoSEQ multiplex PCR; TCRdb stores just in-frame clones and leaves some out. The sample contains approximately 2,000,000 clones, 93% of which appear only once. The naive CD8 subset, CD45RO-negative cells positively selected for CCR7, excluded terminally differentiated effector memory CD45RA+ cells.

The rearrangement uses TRBV5-1 and TRBJ2-7; 8 bases fit TRBD1. Sequences were obtained from naive CD8+ T cells from PBMCs. This receptor was identified in a man between 18 and 29 years old in good health. Some clones in this sample may be carry-over from other donors' samples. CDR3: CASSGDRPAYEQYF. The CDR3 DNA sequence: TGCGCCAGCAGCGGGGACAGGCCAGCCTACGAGCAGTACTTC. Full variable domain (outside the CDR3, taken from reference TRBV5-1 and TRBJ2-7): KAGVTQTPRYLIKTRGQQVTLSCSPISGHRSVSWYQQTPGQGLQFLFEYFSETQRNKGNFPGRFSGRQFSNSRSEMNVSTLELGDSALYLCASSGDRPAYEQYFGPGTRLTVT.